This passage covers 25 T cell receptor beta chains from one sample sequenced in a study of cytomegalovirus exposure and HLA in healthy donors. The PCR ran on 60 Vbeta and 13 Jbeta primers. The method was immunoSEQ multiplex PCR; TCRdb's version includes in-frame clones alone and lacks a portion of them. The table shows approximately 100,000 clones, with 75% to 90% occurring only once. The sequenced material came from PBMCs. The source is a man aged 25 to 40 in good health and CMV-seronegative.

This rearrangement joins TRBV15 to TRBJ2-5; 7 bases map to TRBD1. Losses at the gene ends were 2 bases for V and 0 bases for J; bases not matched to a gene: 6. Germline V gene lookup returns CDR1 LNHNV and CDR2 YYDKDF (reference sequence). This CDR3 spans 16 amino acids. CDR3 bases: TGTGCCACCAGCAGATGGGGACAGACTGACCAAGAGACCCAGTACTTC. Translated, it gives CATSRWGQTDQETQYF.

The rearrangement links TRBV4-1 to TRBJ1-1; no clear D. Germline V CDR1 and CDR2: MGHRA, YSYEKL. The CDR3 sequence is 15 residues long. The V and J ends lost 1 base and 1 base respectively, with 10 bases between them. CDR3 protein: CASSQGSGGNTEAFF. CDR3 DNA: TGCGCCAGCAGCCAAGGGAGTGGAGGGAACACTGAAGCTTTCTTT.

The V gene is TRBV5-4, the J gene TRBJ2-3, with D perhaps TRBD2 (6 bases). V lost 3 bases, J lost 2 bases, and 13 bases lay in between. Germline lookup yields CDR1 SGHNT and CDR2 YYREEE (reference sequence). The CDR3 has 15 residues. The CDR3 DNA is TGTGCCAGCAGCTCCGATAGCGGAATCACAGATACGCAGTATTTT. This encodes CASSSDSGITDTQYF.

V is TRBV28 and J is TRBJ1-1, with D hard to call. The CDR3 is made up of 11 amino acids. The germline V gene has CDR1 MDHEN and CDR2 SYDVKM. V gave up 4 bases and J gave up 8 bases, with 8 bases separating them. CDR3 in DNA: TGTGCCAGCAGTTCCCCCTCCGAAGCTTTCTTT. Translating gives CASSSPSEAFF.

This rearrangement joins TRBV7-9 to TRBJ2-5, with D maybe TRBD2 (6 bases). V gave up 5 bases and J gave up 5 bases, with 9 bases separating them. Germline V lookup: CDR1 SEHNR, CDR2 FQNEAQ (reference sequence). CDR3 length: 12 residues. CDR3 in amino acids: CASSPGVETQYF. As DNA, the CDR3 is TGTGCCAGCAGCCCGGGGGTGGAGACCCAGTACTTC. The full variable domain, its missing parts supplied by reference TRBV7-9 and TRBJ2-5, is DTGVSQNPRHKITKRGQNVTFRCDPISEHNRLYWYRQTLGQGPEFLTYFQNEAQLEKSRLLSDRFSAERPKGSFSTLEIQRTEQGDSAMYLCASSPGVETQYFGPGTRLLVL.

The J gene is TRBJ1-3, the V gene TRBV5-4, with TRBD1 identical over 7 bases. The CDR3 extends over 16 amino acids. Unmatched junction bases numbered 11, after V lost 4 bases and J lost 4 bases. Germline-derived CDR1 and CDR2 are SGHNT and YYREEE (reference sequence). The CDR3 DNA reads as TGTGCCAGCAGCGAAGGGGGCGGGCAGAGAGGAAACACCATATATTTT. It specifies CASSEGGGQRGNTIYF.

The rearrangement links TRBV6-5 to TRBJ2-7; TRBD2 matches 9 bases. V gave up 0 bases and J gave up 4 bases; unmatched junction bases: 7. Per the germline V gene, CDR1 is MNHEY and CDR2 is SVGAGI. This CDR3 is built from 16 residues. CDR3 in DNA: TGTGCCAGCAGTTACTCAACGCTAGCGGGAAATTACGAGCAGTACTTC. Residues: CASSYSTLAGNYEQYF.

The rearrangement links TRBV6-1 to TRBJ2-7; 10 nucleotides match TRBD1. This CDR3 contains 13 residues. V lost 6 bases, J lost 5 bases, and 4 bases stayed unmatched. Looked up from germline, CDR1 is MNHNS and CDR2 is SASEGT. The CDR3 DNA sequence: TGTGCCAGCAGATACGGGACAGGGGACGAGCAGTACTTC. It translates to CASRYGTGDEQYF.

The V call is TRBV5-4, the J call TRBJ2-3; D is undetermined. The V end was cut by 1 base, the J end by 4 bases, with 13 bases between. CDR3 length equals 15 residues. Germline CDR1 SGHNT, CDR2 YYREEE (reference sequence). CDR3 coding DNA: TGTGCCAGCAGCTTGATTCGACAAGCAGCAGATACGCAGTATTTT. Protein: CASSLIRQAADTQYF.

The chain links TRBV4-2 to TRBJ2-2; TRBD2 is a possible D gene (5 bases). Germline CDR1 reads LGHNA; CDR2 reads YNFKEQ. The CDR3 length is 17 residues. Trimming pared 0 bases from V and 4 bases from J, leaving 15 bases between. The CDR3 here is CASSQEKRTWSTGELFF. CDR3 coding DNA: TGTGCCAGCAGCCAAGAAAAGAGGACTTGGTCCACCGGGGAGCTGTTTTTT.

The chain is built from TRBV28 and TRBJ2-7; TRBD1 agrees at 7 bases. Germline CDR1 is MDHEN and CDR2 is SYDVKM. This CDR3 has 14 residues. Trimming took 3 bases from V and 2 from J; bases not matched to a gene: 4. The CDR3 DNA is TGTGCCAGCAGTTTGACAGGGAGCACCTACGAGCAGTACTTC. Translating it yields CASSLTGSTYEQYF.

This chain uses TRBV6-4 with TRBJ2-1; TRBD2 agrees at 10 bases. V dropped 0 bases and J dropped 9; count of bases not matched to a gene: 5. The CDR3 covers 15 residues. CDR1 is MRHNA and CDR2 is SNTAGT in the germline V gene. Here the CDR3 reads CASSDSPAGGTEQFF. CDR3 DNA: TGTGCCAGCAGTGACTCGCCAGCGGGGGGGACTGAGCAGTTCTTC.

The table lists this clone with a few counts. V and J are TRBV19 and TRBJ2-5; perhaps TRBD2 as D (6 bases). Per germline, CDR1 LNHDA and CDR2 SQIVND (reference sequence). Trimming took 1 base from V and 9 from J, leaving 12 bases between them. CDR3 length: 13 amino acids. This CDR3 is CASSIGGGAAQYF. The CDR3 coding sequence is TGTGCCAGTAGTATAGGGGGCGGGGCTGCCCAGTACTTC.

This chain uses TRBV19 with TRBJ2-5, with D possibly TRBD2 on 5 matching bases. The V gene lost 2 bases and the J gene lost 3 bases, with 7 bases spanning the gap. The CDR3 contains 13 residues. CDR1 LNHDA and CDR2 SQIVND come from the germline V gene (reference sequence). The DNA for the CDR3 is TGTGCCAGTAGTATACTAGCTGAAGAGACCCAGTACTTC. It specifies CASSILAEETQYF. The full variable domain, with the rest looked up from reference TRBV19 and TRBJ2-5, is DGGITQSPKYLFRKEGQNVTLSCEQNLNHDAMYWYRQDPGQGLRLIYYSQIVNDFQKGDIAEGYSVSREKKESFPLTVTSAQKNPTAFYLCASSILAEETQYFGPGTRLLVL.

The CDR3 here is CASSPGLRAGGWNIQYF. In DNA, the CDR3 is TGCGCCAGCAGCCCGGGACTGCGAGCGGGAGGGTGGAACATTCAGTACTTC. This chain joins TRBV4-1 and TRBJ2-4; TRBD2 matches at 10 bases. V dropped 4 bases and J dropped 7; count of bases not matched to a gene: 13. Germline V gene sequence: CDR1 MGHRA, CDR2 YSYEKL. The CDR3 totals 17 residues.

In nucleotides, the CDR3 is TGCGCCAGCAGCCAAAGGGGATACGCGGGGACCGGGGAGCTGTTTTTT. It codes for CASSQRGYAGTGELFF. The V and J genes are TRBV4-1 and TRBJ2-2, with D possibly being TRBD2 (6 bases). This CDR3 spans 16 amino acids. Trimming removed 2 bases at V and 5 bases at J, with 15 bases between. Germline V lookup: CDR1 MGHRA, CDR2 YSYEKL.

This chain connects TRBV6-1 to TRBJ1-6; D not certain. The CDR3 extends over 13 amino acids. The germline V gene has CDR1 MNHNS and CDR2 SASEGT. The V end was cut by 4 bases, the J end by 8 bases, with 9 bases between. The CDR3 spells CASSAQRDSPLHF. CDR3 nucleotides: TGTGCCAGCAGTGCACAGAGGGATTCACCCCTCCACTTT.

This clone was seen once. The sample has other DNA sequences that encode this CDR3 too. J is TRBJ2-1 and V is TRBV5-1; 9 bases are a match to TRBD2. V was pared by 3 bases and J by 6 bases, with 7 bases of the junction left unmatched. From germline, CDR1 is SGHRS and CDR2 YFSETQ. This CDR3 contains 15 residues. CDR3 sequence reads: CASSSTSGGSNEQFF. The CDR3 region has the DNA TGCGCCAGCAGCTCCACCAGCGGGGGGTCCAATGAGCAGTTCTTC.

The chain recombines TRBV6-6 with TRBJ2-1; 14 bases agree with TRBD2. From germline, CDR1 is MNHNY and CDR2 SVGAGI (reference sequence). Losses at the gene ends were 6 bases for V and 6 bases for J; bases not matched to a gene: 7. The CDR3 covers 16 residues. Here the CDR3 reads CASSRLTSGGANEQFF. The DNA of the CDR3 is TGTGCCAGCAGCCGATTGACTAGCGGGGGGGCCAATGAGCAGTTCTTC.

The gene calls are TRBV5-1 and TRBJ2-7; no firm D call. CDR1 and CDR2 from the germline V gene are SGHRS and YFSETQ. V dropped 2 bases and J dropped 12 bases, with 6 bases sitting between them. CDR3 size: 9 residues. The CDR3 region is CASSFYGYF. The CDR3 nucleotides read TGCGCCAGCAGCTTCTATGGGTACTTC.

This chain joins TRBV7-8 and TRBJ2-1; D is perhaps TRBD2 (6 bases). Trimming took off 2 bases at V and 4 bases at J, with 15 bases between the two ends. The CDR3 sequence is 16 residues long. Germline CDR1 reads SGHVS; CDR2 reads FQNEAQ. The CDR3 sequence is CASSLRFGTPYNEQFF. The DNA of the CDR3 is TGTGCCAGCAGCTTAAGGTTTGGGACTCCTTACAATGAGCAGTTCTTC. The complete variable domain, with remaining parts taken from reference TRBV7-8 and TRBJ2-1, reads GAGVSQSPRYKVAKRGQDVALRCDPISGHVSLFWYQQALGQGPEFLTYFQNEAQLDKSGLPSDRFFAERPEGSVSTLKIQRTQQEDSAVYLCASSLRFGTPYNEQFFGPGTRLTVL.

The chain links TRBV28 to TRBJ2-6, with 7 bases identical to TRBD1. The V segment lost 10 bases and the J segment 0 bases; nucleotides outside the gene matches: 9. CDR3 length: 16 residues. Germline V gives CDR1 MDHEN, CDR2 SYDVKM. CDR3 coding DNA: TGTGCCACGACAGGGCTACGGAGCTCTGGGGCCAACGTCCTGACTTTC. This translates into CATTGLRSSGANVLTF. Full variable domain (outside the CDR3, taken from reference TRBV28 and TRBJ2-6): DVKVTQSSRYLVKRTGEKVFLECVQDMDHENMFWYRQDPGLGLRLIYFSYDVKMKEKGDIPEGYSVSREKKERFSLILESASTNQTSMYLCATTGLRSSGANVLTFGAGSRLTVL.

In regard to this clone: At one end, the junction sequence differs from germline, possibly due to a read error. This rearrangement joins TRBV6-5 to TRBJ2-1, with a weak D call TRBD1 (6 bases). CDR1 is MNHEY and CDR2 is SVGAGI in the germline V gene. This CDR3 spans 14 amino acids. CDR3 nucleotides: TGTGCCAGCAGTTTGGGGGCGTCCTACAATGAGCGGTTCTTC. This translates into CASSLGASYNERFF.

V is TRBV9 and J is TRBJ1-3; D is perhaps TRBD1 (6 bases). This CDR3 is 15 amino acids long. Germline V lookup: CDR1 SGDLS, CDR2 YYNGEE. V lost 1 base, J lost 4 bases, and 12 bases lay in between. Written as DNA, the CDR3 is TGTGCCAGCAGCGTACATAGGGGGATGGGAAACACCATATATTTT. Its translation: CASSVHRGMGNTIYF. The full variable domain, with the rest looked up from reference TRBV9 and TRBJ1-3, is DSGVTQTPKHLITATGQRVTLRCSPRSGDLSVYWYQQSLDQGLQFLIQYYNGEERAKGNILERFSAQQFPDLHSELNLSSLELGDSALYFCASSVHRGMGNTIYFGEGSWLTVV.

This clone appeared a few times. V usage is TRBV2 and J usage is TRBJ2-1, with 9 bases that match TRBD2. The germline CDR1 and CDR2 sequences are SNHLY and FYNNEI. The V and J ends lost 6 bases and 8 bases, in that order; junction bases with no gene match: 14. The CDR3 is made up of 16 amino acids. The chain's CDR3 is CASRAGGLFFPDEQFF. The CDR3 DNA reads TGTGCCAGCAGGGCGGGGGGGCTATTCTTCCCCGATGAGCAGTTCTTC.